This T cell receptor beta chain was identified in a study of T-cell reconstitution after alpha-beta-depleted transplantation in children. CDR3 length equals 16 residues. Germline lookup yields CDR1 SGHRS and CDR2 YFSETQ. V gave up 5 bases and J gave up 0 bases, with 15 bases separating them. Preparation of the TCRbeta library was carried out with unique molecular identifiers. Each CDR3 protein gets one entry after TCRdb re-called the PCR reads with MiXCR. The sample includes hundreds of thousands of distinct CDR3 sequences, approximately 29% of them seen just once. This chain uses TRBV5-1 with TRBJ1-3, with no clear D. The source is a human donor who donated a stem cell graft to a child with aplastic anemia. Sequences were derived from PBMCs from the stem cell graft donor, sampled from the stem cell graft. The CDR3 DNA sequence: TGCGCCAGCAGTCCAAGAGTCGGCTACTCTGGAAACACCATATATTTT. Translated, it gives CASSPRVGYSGNTIYF.